This T cell receptor beta chain comes out of a study of CD8 T cells in Susac syndrome. Study outcomes and limitations: Susac-specific public clones were found in both the total CD8+ and the CD8+ TEMRA repertoires, with over 15 in the former and roughly five in the latter.

From germline, CDR1 is MGHDK and CDR2 SYGVNS. V was trimmed by 5 bases and J by 7 bases, leaving 20 bases between them. The CDR3 runs 16 residues. Of note for this clonotype: Its target is unknown.

Random hexamers were used to reverse transcribe about 0.5 to 1 ug of RNA. TCRdb reprocessed the immunoSEQ multiplex PCR reads with MiXCR, giving one entry per CDR3 protein. In the table there are about 83,000 distinct CDR3 sequences, about 95% of which are singletons. The sequenced material came from CD8+ T cells from PBMCs. The chain has TRBV25-1 and TRBJ2-2; D possibly corresponds to TRBD2 (5 bases). This sequence was found in a human donor with Susac syndrome. Written as DNA, the CDR3 is TGTGCCAGCAGTCGTAAGCGGACCGGTGTGGACGGGGAGCTGTTTTTT. It specifies CASSRKRTGVDGELFF.